This TCR beta chain was identified in a study of siplizumab effects on memory and regulatory T cells. Findings of the study overall: The authors could not assign a naive or memory phenotype to roughly 80-96% of proliferating CD4+ or CD8+ clones. There appeared to be greater diversity in naive T cells than in memory cells, and naive T cells seemed major contributors to the alloresponse.

Per germline, CDR1 SGHRS and CDR2 YFSETQ. The CDR3 runs 15 residues. Deletions cut 2 bases from V and 4 bases from J, with 16 bases between. This clone came up once. Its antigen is unknown. The method was immunoSEQ multiplex PCR; TCRdb's version includes in-frame clones alone and lacks a portion of them. The sample gives about 98,000 clones, approximately 90% of which show up once; roughly 1% is in the top ten. The sequence was obtained from a human donor in good health. The sequencing input was CD4+ T cells sorted from blood. The chain employs TRBV5-1 and TRBJ2-7; D is tentatively TRBD1 or TRBD2 (6 bases each). The chain's CDR3 is CASSLDTGTLYEQYF. The CDR3 nucleotides are TGCGCCAGCAGCTTAGACACAGGGACTTTGTACGAGCAGTACTTC.